The 3 T cell receptor beta chains given below trace back to one sample, sequenced in a study of a mutant IDH1 vaccine in newly diagnosed glioma. Method: immunoSEQ multiplex PCR; TCRdb's copy keeps in-frame clones and lacks some. The data contain roughly 35,000 clones, around 75% of them seen just once; the ten biggest clones take up about 10%. Time point denoted: week 47, end of study. The vaccine gave 300 ug of a 20-mer mutant IDH1 peptide subcutaneously per dose. Antigen specificity for these receptors is unknown. Sample: PBMCs, taken from a glioma patient whose treatment included an IDH1 peptide vaccine. The receptors were sampled from a man aged 35-49 years with glioma.

The V gene is TRBV10-3, the J gene TRBJ2-7, with D perhaps matching TRBD1 (6 bases). Per the germline V gene, CDR1 is ENHRY and CDR2 is SYGVKD. This CDR3 region has 14 residues. Trimming shortened V by 3 bases and J by 0 bases, and 9 bases separated the two germline ends. The CDR3 reads CAISDGQSSYEQYF. The CDR3 bases are TGTGCCATCAGTGATGGACAGAGCTCCTACGAGCAGTACTTC.

The genes are TRBV19 and TRBJ2-1; TRBD2 might be the D (6 bases). The length of the CDR3 is 15 residues. Germline-derived CDR1 and CDR2 are LNHDA and SQIVND (reference sequence). Trimming removed 3 bases at V and 2 bases at J, with 11 bases between. The CDR3 reads CASSIGTPTYNEQFF. Here the CDR3 DNA reads TGTGCCAGTAGTATCGGGACTCCGACCTACAATGAGCAGTTCTTC.

The chain combines TRBV6-5 with TRBJ2-7; TRBD2 matches at 12 bases. The CDR3 loop spans 16 amino acids. From germline, CDR1 is MNHEY and CDR2 SVGAGI. The J segment lost 0 bases and the V segment lost 4 bases, leaving 4 bases of the junction unmatched. Written as DNA, the CDR3 is TGTGCCAGCAGTTTCGGACTAGCGGGGAGCTCCTACGAGCAGTACTTC. Residues: CASSFGLAGSSYEQYF.